This T cell receptor beta chain was profiled in a study of monozygotic twins with inflammatory bowel disease. CDR3 size: 15 residues. Germline CDR1 reads SGHRS; CDR2 reads YFSETQ. Total RNA isolation used whole blood (no T cell sorting was performed). This clonotype is labeled medium-sized based on frequency. Each UMI, carrying a 6-nucleotide sample barcode, came from template switching. TCRdb reprocessed the 5' RACE reads and keeps a single row for each CDR3 protein, giving no DNA. Its table lists about 110,000 distinct CDR3 sequences. The gene calls are TRBV5-1 and TRBJ2-7; checking the TCRdb D call of TRBD2 is not possible without DNA. The specimen was blood. The sequence derives from a human donor with ulcerative colitis or Crohn's disease, or a healthy co-twin of an affected twin (not recorded which). The CDR3 loop is CASSRTGTSGYEQYF.